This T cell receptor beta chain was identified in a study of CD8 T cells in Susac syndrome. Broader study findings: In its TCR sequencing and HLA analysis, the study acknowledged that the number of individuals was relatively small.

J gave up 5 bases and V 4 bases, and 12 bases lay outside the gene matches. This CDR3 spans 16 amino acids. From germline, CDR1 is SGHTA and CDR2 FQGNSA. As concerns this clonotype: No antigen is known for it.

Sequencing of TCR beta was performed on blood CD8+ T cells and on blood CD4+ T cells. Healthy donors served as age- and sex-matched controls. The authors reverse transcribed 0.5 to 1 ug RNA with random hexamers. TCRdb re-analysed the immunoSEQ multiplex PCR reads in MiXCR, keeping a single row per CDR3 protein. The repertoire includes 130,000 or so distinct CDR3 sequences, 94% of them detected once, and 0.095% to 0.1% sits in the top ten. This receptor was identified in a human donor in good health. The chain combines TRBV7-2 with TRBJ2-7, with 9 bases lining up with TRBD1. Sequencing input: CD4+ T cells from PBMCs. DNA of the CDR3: TGTGCCAGCAGCTCAAACTATGGGACAGGGAACCACGAGCAGTACTTC. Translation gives CASSSNYGTGNHEQYF.